The subject of this entry is one T cell receptor (beta chain). Its cognate antigen is unknown. This entry comes from a study of blood T cells in healthy people across ages. Study observations and caveats: Diversity was higher, and naive CD4+ cells more numerous, in long-lived donors than in aged donors.

The CDR3 consists of 14 residues. CDR1 and CDR2 (germline): PRHDT, FYEKMQ (reference sequence). The V gene lost 0 bases and the J gene lost 5 bases, with 10 bases spanning the gap. The second PCR ran about 6 to 12 cycles with a sample-barcoded 5' primer and J-beta primers. A template-switch adaptor that had 12 random nucleotides put a tag on each cDNA molecule. Each single sample gave us at least 2.5 million CDR3-containing paired-end reads. TCRdb redid the calling of the 5' RACE reads with MiXCR, one entry per CDR3 protein. The sample records about a million distinct CDR3 sequences, 35% to 45% being singletons. Per-sample yields of isolated PBMCs were at least 7 million.

This TCR came from a man aged 18 to 29 in good health. Source material: blood. The chain is built from TRBV13 and TRBJ1-1, with D unresolved. As DNA, the CDR3 is TGTGCCAGCAGCTTAGGTTTTCGCCTTACTGAAGCTTTCTTT. Its protein is CASSLGFRLTEAFF.